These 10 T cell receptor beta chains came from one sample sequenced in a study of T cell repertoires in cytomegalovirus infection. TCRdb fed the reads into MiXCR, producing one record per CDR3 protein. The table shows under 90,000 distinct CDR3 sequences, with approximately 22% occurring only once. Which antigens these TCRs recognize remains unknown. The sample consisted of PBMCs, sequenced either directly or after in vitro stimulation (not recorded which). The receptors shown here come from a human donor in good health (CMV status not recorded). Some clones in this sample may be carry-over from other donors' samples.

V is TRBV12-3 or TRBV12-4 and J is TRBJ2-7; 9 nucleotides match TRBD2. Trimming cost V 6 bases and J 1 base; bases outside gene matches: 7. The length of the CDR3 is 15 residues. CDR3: CASRGGTSRSYEQYV. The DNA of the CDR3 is TGTGCCAGCAGGGGGGGGACTAGCAGATCCTACGAGCAGTACGTC.

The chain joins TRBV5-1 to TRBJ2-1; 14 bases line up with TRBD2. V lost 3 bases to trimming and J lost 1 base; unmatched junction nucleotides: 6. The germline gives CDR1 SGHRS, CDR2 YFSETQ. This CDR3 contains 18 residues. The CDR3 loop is CASSSEGTSGGSYNEQFF. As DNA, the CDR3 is TGCGCCAGCAGCTCCGAGGGGACTAGCGGGGGTTCCTACAATGAGCAGTTCTTC.

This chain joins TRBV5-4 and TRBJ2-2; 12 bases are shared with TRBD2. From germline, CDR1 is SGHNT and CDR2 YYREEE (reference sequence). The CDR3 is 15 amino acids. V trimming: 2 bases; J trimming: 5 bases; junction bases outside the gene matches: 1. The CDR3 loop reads CASSFGTSGTGELFF. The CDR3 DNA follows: TGTGCCAGCAGCTTTGGGACTAGCGGGACCGGGGAGCTGTTTTTT.

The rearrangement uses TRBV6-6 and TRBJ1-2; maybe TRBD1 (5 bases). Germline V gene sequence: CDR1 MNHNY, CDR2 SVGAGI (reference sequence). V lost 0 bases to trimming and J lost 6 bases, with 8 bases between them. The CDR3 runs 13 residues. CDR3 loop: CASSYSREDGYTF. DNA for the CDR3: TGTGCCAGCAGTTACTCCAGGGAGGATGGCTACACCTTC.

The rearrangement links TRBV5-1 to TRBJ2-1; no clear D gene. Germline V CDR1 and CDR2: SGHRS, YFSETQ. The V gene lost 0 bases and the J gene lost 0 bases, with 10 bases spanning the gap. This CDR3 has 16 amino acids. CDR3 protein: CASSLDGRSSYNEQFF. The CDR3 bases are TGCGCCAGCAGCTTGGACGGACGGAGCTCCTACAATGAGCAGTTCTTC.

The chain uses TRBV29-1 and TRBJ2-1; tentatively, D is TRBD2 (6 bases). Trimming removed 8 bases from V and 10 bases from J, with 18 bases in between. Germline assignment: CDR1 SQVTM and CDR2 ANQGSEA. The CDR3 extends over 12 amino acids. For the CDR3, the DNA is TGCAGCATTCCTCAATTGGGGAGGGAGCAGTTCTTC. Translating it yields CSIPQLGREQFF.

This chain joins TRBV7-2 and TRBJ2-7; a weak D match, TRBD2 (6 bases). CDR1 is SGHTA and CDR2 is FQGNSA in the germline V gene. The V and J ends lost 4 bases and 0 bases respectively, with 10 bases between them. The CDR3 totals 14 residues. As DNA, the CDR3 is TGTGCCAGCAGCTCAGTCGGGAGCTCCTACGAGCAGTACGTC. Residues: CASSSVGSSYEQYV.

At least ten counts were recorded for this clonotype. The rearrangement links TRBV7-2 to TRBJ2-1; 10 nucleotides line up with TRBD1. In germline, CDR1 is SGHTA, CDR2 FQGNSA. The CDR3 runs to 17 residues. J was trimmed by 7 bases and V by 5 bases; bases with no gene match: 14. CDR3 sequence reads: CASSLLWGTGEGNEQFF. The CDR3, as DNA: TGTGCCAGCAGCCTCCTTTGGGGGACAGGGGAGGGGAATGAGCAGTTCTTC.

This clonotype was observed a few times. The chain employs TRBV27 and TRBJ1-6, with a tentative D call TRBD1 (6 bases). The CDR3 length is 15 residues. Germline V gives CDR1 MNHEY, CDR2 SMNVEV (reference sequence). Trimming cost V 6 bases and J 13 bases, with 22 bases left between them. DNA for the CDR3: TGTGCCAGCAGAAGCTTGTCCGGGACACGGTCGCCCCTCCACTTT. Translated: CASRSLSGTRSPLHF.

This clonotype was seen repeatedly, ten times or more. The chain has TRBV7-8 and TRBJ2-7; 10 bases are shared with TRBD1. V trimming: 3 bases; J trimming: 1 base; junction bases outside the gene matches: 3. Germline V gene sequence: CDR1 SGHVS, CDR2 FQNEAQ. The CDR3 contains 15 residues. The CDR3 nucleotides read TGTGCCAGCAGCTTCATGGGACAGGGGTCCTACGAGCAGTACTTC. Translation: CASSFMGQGSYEQYF.